Following are 30 T cell receptor beta chains from one sample sequenced in a study of T cells after posttransplantation cyclophosphamide. Cyclophosphamide on days +3 and +4 followed busulfan-fludarabine conditioning and a marrow graft. The repertoire was sequenced with immunoSEQ multiplex PCR; TCRdb's copy has only in-frame clones and lacks some. Among 6,000 to 7,000 clones listed, 81% were seen once. Sequenced here: PBMCs, sampled after allogeneic stem cell transplant with posttransplant cyclophosphamide. These receptors were collected from a female patient aged 50-60 years who received an allogeneic stem cell transplant from a related donor, was CMV-positive, and had no GVHD. These T cells may partly come from the graft donor.

The gene calls are TRBV5-1 and TRBJ1-4; D perhaps matches TRBD1 (5 bases). CDR1 is SGHRS, CDR2 YFSETQ, per germline. Trimming took off 1 base at V and 3 bases at J, with 10 bases between the two ends. There are 15 residues in the CDR3. The CDR3 sequence: CASSLRGDPNEKLFF. Written as DNA, the CDR3 is TGCGCCAGCAGCTTGCGGGGGGACCCTAATGAAAAACTGTTTTTT.

This clone was seen just once. The gene calls are TRBV10-1 and TRBJ2-1, with D maybe TRBD2 (6 bases). Germline V gene data show CDR1 as WNHNN and CDR2 as SYGVQD (reference sequence). CDR3 length: 15 amino acids. Trimming took 0 bases from V and 6 from J, leaving 12 bases between them. CDR3 in DNA: TGCGCCAGCAGTGAGTCGGGGGACTCACGCAATGAGCAGTTCTTC. Protein product: CASSESGDSRNEQFF.

V usage is TRBV2 and J usage is TRBJ2-1, with TRBD1 as a possible D gene (5 bases). From germline, CDR1 is SNHLY and CDR2 FYNNEI. V lost 5 bases to trimming and J lost 0 bases, with 11 bases between them. This CDR3 has 15 residues. The CDR3 loop reads CASSMDKSSYNEQFF. Here the CDR3 DNA reads TGTGCCAGCAGTATGGACAAGAGCTCCTACAATGAGCAGTTCTTC.

This chain joins TRBV6-5 and TRBJ2-3, with TRBD1 identical over 7 bases. With 0 bases clipped from V and 5 bases from J, the junction kept 8 bases outside the gene matches. This CDR3 comprises 16 residues. Germline V CDR1 and CDR2: MNHEY, SVGAGI. The CDR3 protein is CASSYSTEGAGDTQYF. The CDR3 DNA is TGTGCCAGCAGTTACTCTACCGAGGGGGCTGGAGATACGCAGTATTTT.

The chain carries TRBV21-1 and TRBJ1-2; TRBD1 is taken as the D call from the table, unchecked against the DNA. TRBV21-1 is a listed pseudogene. This CDR3 region has 18 residues. This CDR3 is CASSKAEPDRAKCYGYTF. The CDR3 DNA reads TGTGCCAGCAGCAAAGCCGAACCGGACAGGGCGAAATGCTATGGCTACACCTTC.

This chain connects TRBV7-2 to TRBJ1-2; TRBD1 is a possible D gene (5 bases). Germline V CDR1 and CDR2: SGHTA, FQGNSA. V was shortened by 2 bases and J by 4 bases, with 11 bases between the two germline ends. The CDR3 loop spans 14 amino acids. The CDR3 is CASSLQGSSYGYTF. The CDR3 nucleotides are TGTGCCAGCAGCTTACAGGGATCGAGCTATGGCTACACCTTC.

V and J are TRBV6-1 and TRBJ2-2; TRBD1 matches at 7 bases. Looked up from germline, CDR1 is MNHNS and CDR2 is SASEGT. With V trimmed by 6 bases and J by 5 bases, 6 bases remained unmatched. CDR3 length equals 14 residues. The CDR3 protein is CASRLDRDTGELFF. The CDR3, as DNA: TGTGCCAGCAGACTCGACAGGGATACCGGGGAGCTGTTTTTT.

The chain recombines TRBV6-6 with TRBJ2-2, with 13 bases matching TRBD2. Germline values: CDR1 MNHNY, CDR2 SVGAGI (reference sequence). The CDR3 consists of 16 residues. V lost 6 bases and J lost 5; bases outside the gene matches: 6. For the CDR3, the DNA is TGTGCCAGCAGCACTCCGGGACTAGCGGGAACCGGGGAGCTGTTTTTT. It is translated as CASSTPGLAGTGELFF.

V is TRBV5-1 and J is TRBJ2-3, with 8 nucleotides matching TRBD2. Germline CDR1 reads SGHRS; CDR2 reads YFSETQ. V gave up 4 bases and J gave up 3 bases; unmatched junction bases: 10. This CDR3 spans 16 amino acids. CDR3 region: CASSPRDSGITDTQYF. The CDR3 DNA follows: TGCGCCAGCAGCCCCCGTGATAGCGGGATAACAGATACGCAGTATTTT.

The rearrangement links TRBV7-2 to TRBJ2-3; 14 positions agree with TRBD2. There are 19 residues in the CDR3. The V gene's germline CDR1 is SGHTA and CDR2 FQGNSA. With 5 bases clipped from V and 0 bases from J, the junction kept 10 bases outside the gene matches. CDR3 amino acids: CASSGLAGGVIFSTDTQYF. As DNA, the CDR3 is TGTGCCAGCAGCGGACTAGCGGGGGGCGTCATTTTTAGCACAGATACGCAGTATTTT.

The chain has TRBV6-1 and TRBJ2-2; TRBD2 aligns across 11 bases. The CDR3 sequence is 15 residues long. The junction had 3 bases not matched to a gene; V was cut back by 5 bases and J by 4 bases. Germline CDR1 MNHNS, CDR2 SASEGT. The CDR3 reads CASSLTSGTTGELFF. CDR3 DNA sequence: TGTGCCAGCAGTTTGACTAGCGGGACCACCGGGGAGCTGTTTTTT.

In DNA form, the CDR3 reads TGTGCCAGCAGCCCCGGAAGACAGGGGGAGTACTTC. Protein: CASSPGRQGEYF. The chain links TRBV7-9 to TRBJ2-5, with 9 nucleotides matching TRBD1. This CDR3 region has 12 residues. CDR1 SEHNR and CDR2 FQNEAQ come from the germline V gene (reference sequence). Trimming at V came to 5 bases and at J to 12 bases, leaving 7 bases not matched to a gene.

The chain combines TRBV5-5 with TRBJ1-2, with D perhaps matching TRBD1 (6 bases). The V gene's germline CDR1 is SGHKS and CDR2 YYEKEE (reference sequence). V lost 6 bases and J lost 4, with 13 bases in between. The CDR3 has 13 residues. CDR3 in amino acids: CASTTTGPYGYTF. The CDR3, as DNA: TGTGCCAGCACCACGACAGGCCCCTATGGCTACACCTTC.

The V call is TRBV18, the J call TRBJ1-1, with 8 bases lining up with TRBD1. The CDR3 totals 15 residues. Trimming at V came to 3 bases and at J to 5 bases, leaving 8 bases not matched to a gene. The V gene's germline CDR1 is KGHSH and CDR2 LQKENI. The CDR3 bases are TGTGCCAGCTCACCTTTCAGGGGGCGCGAGACTGAAGCTTTCTTT. Its protein is CASSPFRGRETEAFF.

Relative to its sample, this clone is large. This rearrangement joins TRBV9 to TRBJ2-1; tentative D call: TRBD1 (6 bases). V was cut by 4 bases and J by 2 bases, with 13 bases left in between. The CDR3 consists of 15 residues. Germline values: CDR1 SGDLS, CDR2 YYNGEE. The CDR3 nucleotides read TGTGCCAGCAGCCCACAACAGGGACCCTACAATGAGCAGTTCTTC. Translated, it gives CASSPQQGPYNEQFF. Drawing the rest from reference TRBV9 and TRBJ2-1, the complete variable domain is DSGVTQTPKHLITATGQRVTLRCSPRSGDLSVYWYQQSLDQGLQFLIQYYNGEERAKGNILERFSAQQFPDLHSELNLSSLELGDSALYFCASSPQQGPYNEQFFGPGTRLTVL.

The chain is built from TRBV28 and TRBJ1-1; no reliable D call. The V end was cut by 3 bases, the J end by 1 base, with 12 bases between. Germline CDR1 is MDHEN and CDR2 is SYDVKM. CDR3 size: 15 residues. The DNA for the CDR3 is TGTGCCAGCAGTTTCCGCGGACGGGGGAACACTGAAGCTTTCTTT. It is translated as CASSFRGRGNTEAFF.

This clone was seen a few times. V and J are TRBV14 and TRBJ2-2; TRBD2 matches 8 bases. This CDR3 is built from 18 residues. CDR1 is SGHDN and CDR2 is FVKESK in the germline V gene. J lost 2 bases, V lost 1 base, and 9 bases had no gene match. The CDR3 loop is CASSQGIGLAGNTGELFF. CDR3 bases: TGTGCCAGCAGCCAAGGCATCGGATTAGCGGGAAACACCGGGGAGCTGTTTTTT.

This clone was counted once. The chain links TRBV18 to TRBJ1-1; unclear D gene. This CDR3 contains 15 residues. CDR1 and CDR2 (germline): KGHSH, LQKENI. Trimming left V 0 bases short and J 1 base short, with 9 bases between. The CDR3 bases are TGTGCCAGCTCACCACCTACAACAGAGAACACTGAAGCTTTCTTT. It codes for CASSPPTTENTEAFF.

J is TRBJ1-3 and V is TRBV6-4, with TRBD1 matching over 7 bases. CDR1 and CDR2 (germline): MRHNA, SNTAGT. The trim removed 10 bases at V and 0 bases at J, leaving 15 bases unmatched. CDR3 length equals 17 residues. The CDR3 reads CANSQGDVKSSGNTIYF. The DNA of the CDR3 is TGTGCCAACTCGCAGGGGGACGTCAAGTCCTCTGGAAACACCATATATTTT.

The chain has TRBV6-6 and TRBJ1-5; 7 nucleotides align to TRBD1. This CDR3 has 14 residues. With 6 bases clipped from V and 3 bases from J, the junction kept 5 bases outside the gene matches. The germline V gene encodes CDR1 MNHNY and CDR2 SVGAGI (reference sequence). The CDR3 DNA sequence: TGTGCCAGCAGATTGGGACAGCTCAATCAGCCCCAGCATTTT. Encoded protein: CASRLGQLNQPQHF.

The chain recombines TRBV6-6 with TRBJ2-7; 9 bases match TRBD1. Germline V gene lookup returns CDR1 MNHNY and CDR2 SVGAGI (reference sequence). The ends lost 6 bases at V and 6 bases at J; junction bases unmatched: 9. The CDR3 is made up of 14 amino acids. The CDR3 spells CASSLTGGPGEQYF. In DNA form, the CDR3 reads TGTGCCAGCAGCCTAACAGGGGGCCCAGGCGAGCAGTACTTC.

This rearrangement joins TRBV6-4 to TRBJ2-1; D uncertain. Germline V gene sequence: CDR1 MRHNA, CDR2 SNTAGT. The CDR3 spans 13 residues. The V end was cut by 5 bases, the J end by 8 bases, with 13 bases between. The CDR3 sequence is CASSTETSHEQFF. The CDR3 DNA is TGTGCCAGCAGTACCGAGACATCGCATGAGCAGTTCTTC.

The count of this clone is one. The CDR3 spells CASSYGAGYEQYF. DNA of the CDR3: TGTGCCAGCAGCTATGGCGCGGGGTACGAGCAGTACTTC. This chain uses TRBV9 with TRBJ2-5; TRBD2 might be the D (6 bases). The J call could be wrong; TRBJ2-7 is a better fit for the DNA end. CDR1 and CDR2 (germline): SGDLS, YYNGEE. CDR3 length: 13 residues.

The chain joins TRBV9 to TRBJ2-3, with 12 nucleotides matching TRBD2. From germline, CDR1 is SGDLS and CDR2 YYNGEE. The CDR3 has 17 residues. Losses at the gene ends were 0 bases for V and 5 bases for J; bases not matched to a gene: 7. The CDR3 here is CASSVGLAGVQEDTQYF. In DNA form, the CDR3 reads TGTGCCAGCAGCGTAGGACTAGCGGGAGTCCAGGAAGATACGCAGTATTTT.

This chain joins TRBV7-2 and TRBJ2-6; maybe TRBD1 (5 bases). This CDR3 comprises 15 residues. Between the trimmed V and J ends, which lost 0 bases and 2 bases, there was a span of 5 bases. In germline, CDR1 is SGHTA, CDR2 FQGNSA. The DNA for the CDR3 is TGTGCCAGCAGCTTAGCAGGGGCTGGGGCCAACGTCCTGACTTTC. It is translated as CASSLAGAGANVLTF.

This chain links TRBV5-4 with TRBJ1-1; TRBD1 is a possible D gene (5 bases). The CDR3 sequence is 14 residues long. V was clipped by 0 bases and J by 4 bases, with 10 bases between them. Germline CDR1 reads SGHNT; CDR2 reads YYREEE (reference sequence). CDR3 in amino acids: CASSLAGGGTEAFF. The CDR3 coding sequence is TGTGCCAGCAGCTTGGCCGGGGGAGGCACTGAAGCTTTCTTT. The variable domain in full, completed from reference TRBV5-4 and TRBJ1-1, reads ETGVTQSPTHLIKTRGQQVTLRCSSQSGHNTVSWYQQALGQGPQFIFQYYREEENGRGNFPPRFSGLQFPNYSSELNVNALELDDSALYLCASSLAGGGTEAFFGQGTRLTVV.

This chain connects TRBV29-1 to TRBJ1-2, with 7 bases identical to TRBD1. The CDR3 sequence is 13 residues long. With V trimmed by 3 bases and J by 5 bases, 6 bases remained unmatched. The germline gives CDR1 SQVTM, CDR2 ANQGSEA. The CDR3 protein is CSVDKGTDYGYTF. The CDR3 DNA sequence: TGCAGCGTTGATAAGGGGACAGATTATGGCTACACCTTC.

The rearrangement joins TRBV5-1 to TRBJ2-5, with 7 bases lining up with TRBD1. This CDR3 has 13 residues. Germline trimming cut 4 bases from V and 4 bases from J; bases unmatched to any gene: 4. Germline values: CDR1 SGHRS, CDR2 YFSETQ. In nucleotides, the CDR3 is TGCGCCAGCAGCCTGGGACAGTTAGAGACCCAGTACTTC. Amino acid sequence: CASSLGQLETQYF.

Written as DNA, the CDR3 is TGTGCCAGCAGTGTAGAAAACACCGGGGAGCTGTTTTTT. This encodes CASSVENTGELFF. The chain uses TRBV6-4 and TRBJ2-2; D remains ambiguous. The V end lost 4 bases, the J end lost 2 bases, and 5 bases lay between the germline ends. Germline V gene lookup returns CDR1 MRHNA and CDR2 SNTAGT. The CDR3 loop spans 13 amino acids.

This clone has just a few counts. The genes are TRBV9 and TRBJ2-1, with D possibly matching TRBD2 (6 bases). CDR1 and CDR2 from the germline V gene are SGDLS and YYNGEE. Trimming left V 3 bases short and J 10 bases short, with 23 bases between. The CDR3 is 16 residues long. DNA for the CDR3: TGTGCCAGCAGCGGGGCGGGGAGCGGGTACCTCCGGGAGCAGTTCTTC. This encodes CASSGAGSGYLREQFF.